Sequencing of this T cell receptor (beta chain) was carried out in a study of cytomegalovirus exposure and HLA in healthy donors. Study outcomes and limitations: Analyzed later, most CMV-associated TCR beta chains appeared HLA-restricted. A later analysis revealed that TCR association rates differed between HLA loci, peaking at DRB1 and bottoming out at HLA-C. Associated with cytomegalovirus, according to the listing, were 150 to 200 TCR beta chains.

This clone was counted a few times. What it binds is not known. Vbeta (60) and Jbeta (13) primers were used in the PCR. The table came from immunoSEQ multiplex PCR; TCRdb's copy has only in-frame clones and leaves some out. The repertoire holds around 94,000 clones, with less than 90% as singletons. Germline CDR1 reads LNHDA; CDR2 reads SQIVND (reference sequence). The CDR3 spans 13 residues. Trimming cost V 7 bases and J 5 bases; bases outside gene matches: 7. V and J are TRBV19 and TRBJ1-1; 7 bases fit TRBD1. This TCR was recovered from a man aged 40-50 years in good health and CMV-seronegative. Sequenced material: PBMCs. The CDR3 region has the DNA TGTGCCAGTAAGGAGGGGGCGATGACTGAAGCTTTCTTT. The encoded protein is CASKEGAMTEAFF.